This T cell receptor beta chain was sequenced in a study of blood T cell repertoires in COVID-19. In the authors' methods: From reference gene primer amplification, estimates of nucleated cell counts were derived. Method: immunoSEQ multiplex PCR; TCRdb's copy keeps in-frame clones and lacks some. V and J calls and clone size are given by that table; D and trimming were obtained from the DNA. Here the sample spans 54,000 or so clones, over 65% being singletons. The length of the CDR3 is 16 residues. CDR1 is SGHRS and CDR2 is YFSETQ in the germline V gene. Unmatched junction bases numbered 12, after V lost 3 bases and J lost 6 bases.

The rearrangement links TRBV5-1 to TRBJ1-1; 9 positions match TRBD1. The receptor comes from a man aged 80 or over with COVID-19, enrolled during active disease. Specimen: peripheral blood. Written as DNA, the CDR3 is TGCGCCAGCAGCTCTGGGGGGACAGGGCGTACGGCTGAAGCTTTCTTT. Translation: CASSSGGTGRTAEAFF. The variable domain in full, completed from reference TRBV5-1 and TRBJ1-1, reads KAGVTQTPRYLIKTRGQQVTLSCSPISGHRSVSWYQQTPGQGLQFLFEYFSETQRNKGNFPGRFSGRQFSNSRSEMNVSTLELGDSALYLCASSSGGTGRTAEAFFGQGTRLTVV.